This is a list of T cell receptor beta chains from one sample in a study of blood T cells in healthy people across ages. MiXCR was run by TCRdb on the 5' RACE reads, yielding one entry per CDR3 protein. The table shows 800,000 to 950,000 distinct CDR3 sequences, with 25% to 35% occurring only once. The sample was also reused in another study, on T cells of mothers and their children.

Material: blood. The receptors here all came from a middle-aged woman in good health. Both conserved end residues are part of each CDR3. D genes are given only for firm matches. Clone size is not always given. Where it is, it says once, few, many or a class for expanded clones.

d_call	clone_size	v_call	j_call	cdr3_aa	cdr3_nt
TRBD1	NA	TRBV12-3/TRBV12-4	TRBJ1-2	CASSLGWTGGGYTF	TGTGCCAGCAGTTTAGGGTGGACAGGCGGCGGCTACACCTTC
TRBD2	NA	TRBV4-2	TRBJ2-1	CASSQEYAGGLQSSYNEQFF	TGTGCCAGCAGCCAAGAATACGCGGGGGGGCTACAGAGCTCCTACAATGAGCAGTTCTTC
TRBD1	many	TRBV28	TRBJ2-7	CASSRAGTEEQYF	TGTGCCAGCAGTCGCGCCGGGACAGAGGAGCAGTACTTC
TRBD2	few	TRBV7-3	TRBJ2-1	CASSLTRGVAGGPNEQFF	TGTGCCAGCAGCTTAACGAGGGGAGTAGCGGGGGGACCCAATGAGCAGTTCTTC
NA	NA	TRBV24-1	TRBJ1-1	CATSDFAGVEAFF	TGTGCCACCAGTGATTTCGCGGGGGTTGAAGCTTTCTTT
TRBD1	NA	TRBV7-2	TRBJ2-4	CASSSRQGFENIQYF	TGTGCCAGCAGCTCCCGACAGGGGTTCGAAAACATTCAGTACTTC
TRBD1	NA	TRBV10-3	TRBJ1-1	CAISGMTGATEAFF	TGTGCCATCAGTGGGATGACAGGGGCTACGGAAGCTTTCTTT
NA	many	TRBV28	TRBJ2-7	CASSLRTGEQYF	TGTGCCAGCAGTTTGAGAACAGGAGAGCAGTACTTC
TRBD1	NA	TRBV29-1	TRBJ1-3	CSVGTGGTSGNTIYF	TGCAGCGTCGGGACAGGGGGGACCTCTGGAAACACCATATATTTT
TRBD2	few	TRBV7-2	TRBJ2-1	CASSLDLSGGNEQFF	TGTGCCAGCAGCTTAGATTTATCCGGGGGGAATGAGCAGTTCTTC
NA	NA	TRBV28	TRBJ1-6	CASSSAGRNSPLHF	TGTGCCAGCAGTTCGGCCGGGCGTAATTCACCCCTCCACTTT
NA	few	TRBV25-1	TRBJ2-4	CASSEYGGAENIQYF	TGTGCCAGCAGTGAATACGGAGGGGCGGAAAACATTCAGTACTTC
NA	NA	TRBV28	TRBJ1-4	CASSLGPREEKLFF	TGTGCCAGCAGTTTAGGGCCCCGGGAGGAAAAACTGTTTTTT
NA	few	TRBV5-1	TRBJ2-5	CASSLEAAQETQYF	TGCGCCAGCAGCTTGGAGGCAGCACAAGAGACCCAGTACTTC
NA	few	TRBV7-2	TRBJ2-5	CASSLQGTPKETQYF	TGTGCCAGCAGCTTACAAGGGACGCCCAAAGAGACCCAGTACTTC
TRBD1	many	TRBV12-3/TRBV12-4	TRBJ2-7	CASTTGTGTLEQYF	TGTGCCAGCACCACCGGGACAGGGACTCTCGAGCAGTACTTC
TRBD1	NA	TRBV10-3	TRBJ1-1	CAISDLGQGAEAFF	TGTGCCATCAGTGACTTAGGACAGGGGGCTGAAGCTTTCTTT
TRBD1	many	TRBV7-2	TRBJ1-2	CASSPDRAGYTF	TGTGCCAGCAGCCCCGACAGGGCTGGCTACACCTTC
NA	many	TRBV6-5	TRBJ1-2	CARTNGGGDGYGYTF	TGTGCCAGGACAAATGGCGGGGGGGACGGGTATGGCTACACCTTC
TRBD1	many	TRBV9	TRBJ1-2	CASGQGHGYTF	TGTGCCAGTGGACAGGGGCATGGCTACACCTTC
NA	NA	TRBV7-2	TRBJ2-6	CVSPPPGSSEANVLTF	TGTGTCAGCCCGCCCCCAGGGAGCTCTGAGGCCAACGTCCTGACTTTC
NA	few	TRBV20-1	TRBJ2-7	CSAIPGRAYEQYF	TGCAGTGCTATACCGGGACGGGCCTACGAGCAGTACTTC
TRBD1	few	TRBV12-3/TRBV12-4	TRBJ1-6	CASSLTDRGSPLHF	TGTGCCAGCAGTTTAACGGACAGGGGATCACCCCTCCACTTT
TRBD2	many	TRBV7-9	TRBJ2-7	CASSPTAGGSYEQYF	TGTGCCAGCAGTCCTACAGCGGGGGGCTCCTACGAGCAGTACTTC
TRBD1	many	TRBV7-9	TRBJ2-7	CASSLSGGTGGEQYF	TGTGCCAGCAGCTTATCCGGGGGCACAGGGGGTGAGCAGTACTTC
NA	NA	TRBV2	TRBJ1-3	CASTTDGRVNTIYF	TGTGCCAGCACCACAGATGGGCGTGTAAACACCATATATTTT
TRBD1	many	TRBV12-3/TRBV12-4	TRBJ1-6	CASSLGQGGSPLHF	TGTGCCAGCAGTTTGGGACAGGGTGGGTCCCCCCTCCACTTT
NA	many	TRBV3-1	TRBJ2-5	CASSQAGGVPETQYF	TGTGCCAGCAGCCAAGCAGGGGGGGTTCCAGAGACCCAGTACTTC
TRBD1	many	TRBV12-3/TRBV12-4	TRBJ1-4	CASSRTGEKEKLFF	TGTGCCAGCAGTAGGACAGGGGAGAAGGAAAAACTGTTTTTT
NA	few	TRBV5-1	TRBJ1-2	CASSPLGWGYTF	TGCGCCAGCAGCCCCCTAGGGTGGGGCTACACCTTC
NA	many	TRBV10-3	TRBJ2-7	CAISDERDRKQYF	TGTGCCATCAGTGACGAAAGAGATAGGAAGCAGTACTTC
NA	NA	TRBV12-3/TRBV12-4	TRBJ2-1	CASSAGAGPYNEQFF	TGTGCCAGCAGCGCGGGGGCGGGGCCTTACAATGAGCAGTTCTTC
NA	few	TRBV4-1	TRBJ2-7	CASSQDVGYEQYF	TGCGCCAGCAGCCAAGATGTGGGATACGAGCAGTACTTC
NA	NA	TRBV6-1	TRBJ2-3	CASSEMAASPDTQYF	TGTGCCAGCAGTGAAATGGCGGCGTCCCCAGATACGCAGTATTTT
NA	NA	TRBV28	TRBJ2-1	CAGSPGDSSYNVQFF	TGTGCCGGCAGCCCGGGCGATAGCTCCTACAATGTGCAGTTCTTC
TRBD1	many	TRBV28	TRBJ1-2	CASRGQGLNYGYTF	TGTGCCAGCAGGGGACAGGGGCTAAACTATGGCTACACCTTC
TRBD1	many	TRBV15	TRBJ2-5	CATSRAGTGGETQYF	TGTGCCACCAGCAGAGCGGGGACAGGGGGAGAGACCCAGTACTTC
TRBD1	NA	TRBV19	TRBJ1-2	CASSIGTGNGYTF	TGTGCCAGTAGTATCGGGACAGGGAACGGCTACACCTTC
NA	NA	TRBV29-1	TRBJ2-1	CSVRLGGGANEQFF	TGCAGCGTCCGCCTAGGGGGGGGGGCGAATGAGCAGTTCTTC
TRBD1	NA	TRBV20-1	TRBJ2-7	CSAPPGQTNYEQYF	TGCAGTGCTCCCCCGGGACAGACGAACTACGAGCAGTACTTC
TRBD2	few	TRBV27	TRBJ2-3	CASSLLLAGALTDTQYF	TGTGCCAGCAGTTTATTACTAGCGGGGGCCCTCACAGATACGCAGTATTTT
NA	NA	TRBV3-1	TRBJ2-1	CASSQDDRGAGNEQFF	TGTGCCAGCAGCCAAGATGATAGGGGGGCGGGAAATGAGCAGTTCTTC
NA	many	TRBV6-5	TRBJ1-6	CASRDPGIGGNSPLHF	TGTGCCAGCAGGGACCCCGGGATAGGGGGGAATTCACCCCTCCACTTT
NA	few	TRBV7-2	TRBJ1-5	CASSRGSTSGVGQPQHF	TGTGCCAGCAGCCGAGGGTCCACGTCGGGGGTTGGTCAGCCCCAGCATTTT